These 16 T cell receptor beta chains were sequenced from one sample in a study of Graves' ophthalmopathy and Graves' hyperthyroidism. The TCR beta CDR3 regions underwent amplification from RNA transcripts. HTBI primers were used in a first-round RT-PCR, which preceded a second-round multiplex PCR. One entry per CDR3 protein, called by TCRdb with MiXCR from the multiplex PCR reads. Of roughly 230,000 distinct CDR3 sequences listed, roughly 21% are singletons. Input material: peripheral blood. These receptors all stem from a woman between 45 and 60 years old with Graves' ophthalmopathy.

The J gene is TRBJ1-5, the V gene TRBV7-9, with unresolved D. Germline CDR1 is SEHNR and CDR2 is FQNEAQ (reference sequence). This CDR3 is 13 amino acids long. V shed 3 bases and J shed 6 bases, with 9 bases lying between them. CDR3 in DNA: TGTGCCAGCAGCTTGGAGGGCGGTCAGCCCCAGCATTTT. The encoded protein is CASSLEGGQPQHF.

As for this clonotype: One end of the junction fails to match germline, which may point to a read error. V is TRBV3-1 and J is TRBJ2-7; 9 positions agree with TRBD2. Germline loops: CDR1 LGHDT, CDR2 YNNKEL (reference sequence). There are 14 residues in the CDR3. CDR3 in amino acids: CAGSREGLAGEQYF. CDR3 sequence (DNA): TGTGCCGGCAGCCGGGAGGGACTAGCAGGTGAGCAGTACTTC.

Ten or more counts support this clonotype. The chain couples TRBV20-1 to TRBJ2-5, with D perhaps TRBD2 (6 bases). With 6 bases removed from V and 3 bases from J, the gap between germline ends came to 14 bases. The CDR3 covers 13 residues. Germline CDR1 and CDR2: DFQATT and SNEGSKA (reference sequence). CDR3 residues: CSAGGPHKETQYF. CDR3 nucleotide sequence: TGCAGTGCCGGGGGACCCCACAAAGAGACCCAGTACTTC.

At least ten counts were recorded for this clonotype. This CDR3 reads CSAAGQPNQPQHF. DNA for the CDR3: TGCAGTGCGGCCGGACAGCCCAATCAGCCCCAGCATTTT. V gene TRBV20-1 combines with J gene TRBJ1-5, with D possibly matching TRBD1 (6 bases). CDR1 and CDR2 from the germline V gene are DFQATT and SNEGSKA (reference sequence). Trimming took 6 bases from V and 3 from J, leaving 12 bases between them. The CDR3 is 13 residues long.

The chain uses TRBV11-1 and TRBJ1-2; 12 bases are a match to TRBD1. Losses at the gene ends were 5 bases for V and 4 bases for J; bases not matched to a gene: 8. Germline assignment: CDR1 SGHAT and CDR2 FQDESV (reference sequence). The CDR3 is 16 residues long. The CDR3, as DNA: TGTGCCAGCAGCCGGGGACAGGGGGCCCAACTCTATGGCTACACCTTC. Translation: CASSRGQGAQLYGYTF.

This clonotype was counted many times. The chain recombines TRBV6-5 with TRBJ1-1; D call uncertain. V was pared by 6 bases and J by 3 bases, with 14 bases between. CDR3 size: 14 residues. Germline CDR1 MNHEY, CDR2 SVGAGI. The CDR3 here is CASRQPGGYTEAFF. The CDR3 coding sequence is TGTGCCAGCAGGCAACCAGGAGGCTACACTGAAGCTTTCTTT.

This clonotype was counted at least ten times. As DNA, the CDR3 is TGCGCCAGCAGCTCTGGACAGGGCGAAAACGGGGAGCTGTTTTTT. Amino acids: CASSSGQGENGELFF. The V and J genes are TRBV5-1 and TRBJ2-2; 8 bases agree with TRBD1. V gave up 3 bases and J gave up 7 bases; unmatched junction bases: 8. The V gene's germline CDR1 is SGHRS and CDR2 YFSETQ. The CDR3 sequence is 15 residues long.

This sequence joins TRBV19 and TRBJ1-1, with D hard to call. V lost 7 bases and J 1 base, leaving 16 bases between the germline ends. This CDR3 is 15 amino acids long. Per the germline V gene, CDR1 is LNHDA and CDR2 is SQIVND (reference sequence). CDR3 DNA sequence: TGTGCCAGTACTGAGTCGAGGGATGGGAACACTGAAGCTTTCTTT. The encoded protein is CASTESRDGNTEAFF.

This clonotype was detected ten times or more. The V gene is TRBV19, the J gene TRBJ1-1; unclear D gene. CDR1 LNHDA and CDR2 SQIVND come from the germline V gene (reference sequence). This CDR3 region has 14 residues. Deletions cut 6 bases from V and 5 bases from J, with 16 bases between. The CDR3 sequence: CASRGTSKGTEAFF. As DNA, the CDR3 is TGTGCCAGTAGGGGAACCAGCAAGGGAACTGAAGCTTTCTTT.

This clonotype showed up many times. The chain links TRBV29-1 to TRBJ1-1; 8 bases agree with TRBD1. CDR1 is SQVTM and CDR2 is ANQGSEA in the germline V gene. The trim removed 6 bases at V and 8 bases at J, leaving 8 bases unmatched. The CDR3 has 12 residues. Written as DNA, the CDR3 is TGCAGCGTAGAAACAGGGGGGACCGAAGCTTTCTTT. Amino acid sequence: CSVETGGTEAFF.

This clonotype has at least ten counts. The J gene is TRBJ2-5, the V gene TRBV6-5; D is ambiguous. The CDR3 contains 14 residues. The germline V gene encodes CDR1 MNHEY and CDR2 SVGAGI. Trimming pared 4 bases from V and 1 base from J, leaving 10 bases between. The CDR3 region is CASSSPGGQETQYF. CDR3 nucleotides: TGTGCCAGCAGTTCGCCGGGTGGCCAAGAGACCCAGTACTTC.

This clonotype was observed at least ten times. The chain combines TRBV11-1 with TRBJ2-7; D perhaps matches TRBD2 (6 bases). Trimming left V 3 bases short and J 7 bases short, with 25 bases between. This CDR3 spans 17 amino acids. The germline CDR1 and CDR2 sequences are SGHAT and FQDESV (reference sequence). The CDR3 is CASSLLGQTAGTREQYF. DNA for the CDR3: TGTGCCAGCAGCTTGCTGGGTCAGACCGCAGGGACTCGGGAGCAGTACTTC.

This clonotype was detected many times. This chain links TRBV27 with TRBJ2-7; the D gene is possibly TRBD2 (5 bases). The CDR3 consists of 13 residues. Trimming cost V 6 bases and J 3 bases, with 12 bases left between them. In germline, CDR1 is MNHEY, CDR2 SMNVEV (reference sequence). CDR3 nucleotide sequence: TGTGCCAGCAGCAATAACGGGATCTACGAGCAGTACTTC. It yields the protein CASSNNGIYEQYF.

The chain combines TRBV2 with TRBJ2-5; 8 bases map to TRBD2. CDR1 and CDR2 (germline): SNHLY, FYNNEI. The CDR3 has 15 amino acids. The trim removed 4 bases at V and 5 bases at J, leaving 9 bases unmatched. CDR3 amino acids: CASSATRGGGETQYF. Here the CDR3 DNA reads TGTGCCAGCAGTGCGACACGGGGGGGCGGGGAGACCCAGTACTTC. The full variable domain, in which reference TRBV2 and TRBJ2-5 provide the parts outside the CDR3, is EPEVTQTPSHQVTQMGQEVILRCVPISNHLYFYWYRQILGQKVEFLVSFYNNEISEKSEIFDDQFSVERPDGSNFTLKIRSTKLEDSAMYFCASSATRGGGETQYFGPGTRLLVL.

This clonotype has a count of ten or more. This sequence joins TRBV15 and TRBJ2-5, with unresolved D. The CDR3 has 15 amino acids. V lost 7 bases and J lost 0, with 15 bases in between. In germline, CDR1 is LNHNV, CDR2 YYDKDF (reference sequence). DNA of the CDR3: TGTGCCACCACAAAAGGGCCCCTGGACCAAGAGACCCAGTACTTC. Protein sequence: CATTKGPLDQETQYF.

This clonotype was counted a single time. The chain recombines TRBV12-3 or TRBV12-4 with TRBJ2-7, with unresolved D. The CDR3 spans 15 residues. V lost 3 bases and J 1 base, leaving 13 bases between the germline ends. The CDR3 region is CASSFPNKRSYEQYF. Written as DNA, the CDR3 is TGTGCCAGCAGTTTCCCGAACAAACGGTCCTACGAGCAGTACTTC.